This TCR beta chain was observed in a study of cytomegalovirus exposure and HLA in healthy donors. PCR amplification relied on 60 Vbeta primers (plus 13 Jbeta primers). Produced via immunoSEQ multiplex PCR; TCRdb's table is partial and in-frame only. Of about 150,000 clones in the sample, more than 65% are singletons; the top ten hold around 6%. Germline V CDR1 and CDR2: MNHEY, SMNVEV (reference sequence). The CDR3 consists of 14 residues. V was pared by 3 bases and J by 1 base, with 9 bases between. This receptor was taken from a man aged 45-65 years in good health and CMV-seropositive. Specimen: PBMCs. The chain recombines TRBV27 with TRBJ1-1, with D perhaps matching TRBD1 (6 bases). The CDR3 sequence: CASSFTGPNTEAFF. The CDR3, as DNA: TGTGCCAGCAGTTTCACAGGGCCGAACACTGAAGCTTTCTTT.